A single sample gave rise to the 26 T cell receptor beta chains below, sequenced in a study of OX40 agonist ivuxolimab in advanced cancers. Here immunoSEQ multiplex PCR was the method, and the copy in TCRdb shows in-frame clones only, minus some. The sample comprises around 70,000 clones, under 95% of which are singletons, and roughly 6% rests with the top ten. The starting material was CD4+ or CD8+ T cells sorted from blood, obtained in a trial of the OX40 agonist ivuxolimab. Receptors originate from an adult with an advanced solid tumor such as melanoma, head and neck, liver or kidney cancer.

The genes are TRBV5-4 and TRBJ2-1; weak D call: TRBD2 (5 bases). Germline CDR1 SGHNT, CDR2 YYREEE (reference sequence). Trimming shortened V by 2 bases and J by 3 bases, and 12 bases separated the two germline ends. The CDR3 covers 15 residues. CDR3 amino acids: CASSFVGVGYNEQFF. CDR3 nucleotides: TGTGCCAGCAGCTTTGTCGGGGTGGGCTACAATGAGCAGTTCTTC. The full variable domain, with the rest looked up from reference TRBV5-4 and TRBJ2-1, is ETGVTQSPTHLIKTRGQQVTLRCSSQSGHNTVSWYQQALGQGPQFIFQYYREEENGRGNFPPRFSGLQFPNYSSELNVNALELDDSALYLCASSFVGVGYNEQFFGPGTRLTVL.

The chain links TRBV7-9 to TRBJ1-1, with D perhaps TRBD1 (5 bases). V dropped 5 bases and J dropped 2 bases, with 12 bases sitting between them. The germline V gene encodes CDR1 SEHNR and CDR2 FQNEAQ (reference sequence). The CDR3 length is 14 residues. The CDR3 loop is CASSPPGPNTEAFF. CDR3 in DNA: TGTGCCAGCAGCCCCCCGGGACCAAACACTGAAGCTTTCTTT.

The gene calls are TRBV4-3 and TRBJ2-7; no firm D call. CDR3 size: 13 residues. V was pared by 2 bases and J by 1 base, with 6 bases between. The germline gives CDR1 LGHNA, CDR2 YSLEER. CDR3 sequence reads: CASSQSESYEQYF. CDR3 coding DNA: TGCGCCAGCAGCCAAAGCGAATCCTACGAGCAGTACTTC.

A few counts support this clone. The chain couples TRBV5-1 to TRBJ2-1; 8 positions agree with TRBD1. Germline lookup yields CDR1 SGHRS and CDR2 YFSETQ. Trimming at V came to 0 bases and at J to 7 bases, leaving 9 bases not matched to a gene. The CDR3 spans 16 residues. The CDR3 DNA sequence: TGCGCCAGCAGCTTGGGTACAGGGGGAAGGGGGAATGAGCAGTTCTTC. This translates into CASSLGTGGRGNEQFF.

This clone has just a few counts. This rearrangement joins TRBV7-9 to TRBJ1-5, with TRBD1 matching 7 bases. Per germline, CDR1 SEHNR and CDR2 FQNEAQ (reference sequence). V gave up 5 bases and J gave up 2 bases; unmatched junction bases: 9. This CDR3 region has 16 residues. The CDR3 DNA is TGTGCCAGCAGCCTCGAGACAGGGTCGGGCAATCAGCCCCAGCATTTT. As protein: CASSLETGSGNQPQHF.

CDR3 in DNA: TGTGCCAGCAGCCCTTCGACCCGTGAAAAACTGTTTTTT. Translating it yields CASSPSTREKLFF. The rearrangement joins TRBV9 to TRBJ1-4; D is undetermined. Trimming took off 4 bases at V and 7 bases at J, with 11 bases between the two ends. The CDR3 consists of 13 residues. Germline V lookup: CDR1 SGDLS, CDR2 YYNGEE.

The chain uses TRBV19 and TRBJ1-1, with D perhaps TRBD1 (5 bases). Trimming removed 5 bases at V and 0 bases at J, with 13 bases between. The CDR3 consists of 15 residues. Germline V lookup: CDR1 LNHDA, CDR2 SQIVND (reference sequence). The CDR3 protein is CASSGLTVVNTEAFF. The CDR3, as DNA: TGTGCCAGTAGTGGGTTGACAGTCGTGAACACTGAAGCTTTCTTT.

The rearrangement joins TRBV9 to TRBJ1-5; possibly TRBD1 for D (6 bases). V lost 5 bases, J lost 13 bases, and 19 bases lay in between. Germline V gene data show CDR1 as SGDLS and CDR2 as YYNGEE. This CDR3 has 13 amino acids. The CDR3 DNA reads as TGTGCCAGCAGTTCAGGGGTCGGTGGAGTTCAGCATTTT. Translating it yields CASSSGVGGVQHF.

The chain recombines TRBV27 with TRBJ2-1; perhaps TRBD1 as D (6 bases). This CDR3 contains 16 residues. Trimming took 0 bases from V and 1 from J, leaving 10 bases between them. The germline V gene encodes CDR1 MNHEY and CDR2 SMNVEV (reference sequence). The CDR3 nucleotides read TGTGCCAGCAGTTTATCCGCAGGACAGTCCTACAATGAGCAGTTCTTC. Encoded protein: CASSLSAGQSYNEQFF.

V usage is TRBV6-5 and J usage is TRBJ2-7; D is undetermined. Germline V lookup: CDR1 MNHEY, CDR2 SVGAGI. The CDR3 is made up of 14 amino acids. V was pared by 4 bases and J by 2 bases, with 12 bases between. CDR3 DNA sequence: TGTGCCAGCAGTTTAGCAGCGACTCCCTACGAGCAGTACTTC. This gives the protein CASSLAATPYEQYF.

The rearrangement links TRBV4-3 to TRBJ2-7; D possibly matches TRBD1 or TRBD2 (5 bases each). CDR3 length: 15 residues. In germline, CDR1 is LGHNA, CDR2 YSLEER. The ends were cut back, 4 bases at V and 0 bases at J, with 13 bases in the middle. The CDR3 DNA reads TGCGCCAGCAGCCCCGGGACCTTCAGCTCCTACGAGCAGTACTTC. Amino acid sequence: CASSPGTFSSYEQYF.

The genes are TRBV27 and TRBJ1-2, with D perhaps matching TRBD1 (5 bases). V shed 5 bases and J shed 2 bases, with 9 bases lying between them. Germline V gene data show CDR1 as MNHEY and CDR2 as SMNVEV (reference sequence). The CDR3 is 13 residues long. CDR3 nucleotide sequence: TGTGCCAGCAGTGAGACAGAGAACTATGGCTACACCTTC. Its translation is CASSETENYGYTF.

V and J are TRBV11-2 and TRBJ1-1, with D perhaps TRBD1 (6 bases). The germline V gene encodes CDR1 SGHAT and CDR2 FQNNGV. The V end lost 1 base, the J end lost 10 bases, and 19 bases lay between the germline ends. The CDR3 sequence is 15 residues long. The CDR3 bases are TGTGCCAGCAGCTTAGGGTCATCGGGGGGCTCGGGAGCTTTCTTT. The encoded protein is CASSLGSSGGSGAFF.

The gene calls are TRBV27 and TRBJ1-6, with D unresolved. CDR3 size: 14 residues. The germline V gene has CDR1 MNHEY and CDR2 SMNVEV (reference sequence). The V and J ends lost 5 bases and 8 bases respectively, with 13 bases between them. Here the CDR3 DNA reads TGTGCCAGCAGTACTATCCCCCTGGATTCACCCCTCCACTTT. Amino acids: CASSTIPLDSPLHF.

The rearrangement joins TRBV11-3 to TRBJ1-1; D is ambiguous. The germline CDR1 and CDR2 sequences are SGHNT and YENEEA. This CDR3 region has 12 residues. V lost 5 bases, J lost 8 bases, and 12 bases lay in between. CDR3 sequence (DNA): TGTGCCAGCAGCCCCCGAGGAGGGGAAGCTTTCTTT. Its protein is CASSPRGGEAFF.

The CDR3 coding sequence is TGTGCCAGCAGCTTTCTGGGTAGCCAAGGGGCCAACGTCCTGACTTTC. Amino acids: CASSFLGSQGANVLTF. The gene calls are TRBV5-6 and TRBJ2-6; D remains unclear. Germline-derived CDR1 and CDR2 are SGHDT and YYEEEE. The CDR3 runs to 16 residues. V was pared by 2 bases and J by 4 bases, with 13 bases between.

The rearrangement joins TRBV27 to TRBJ2-5; D is undetermined. Trimming took off 6 bases at V and 2 bases at J, with 4 bases between the two ends. This CDR3 contains 11 residues. Germline V gene lookup returns CDR1 MNHEY and CDR2 SMNVEV (reference sequence). CDR3 sequence: CASRLQETQYF. For the CDR3, the DNA is TGTGCCAGCAGATTACAAGAGACCCAGTACTTC.

The CDR3 loop reads CASSLALTYEQYF. The CDR3 DNA reads TGTGCCAGCAGCTTAGCCCTAACGTACGAGCAGTACTTC. The chain uses TRBV7-9 and TRBJ2-7, with D unclear. V was trimmed by 0 bases and J by 4 bases, leaving 7 bases between them. Germline CDR1 is SEHNR and CDR2 is FQNEAQ (reference sequence). The CDR3 is made up of 13 amino acids.

The chain uses TRBV19 and TRBJ1-1; 10 bases are a match to TRBD1. Unmatched junction bases numbered 10, after V lost 5 bases and J lost 4 bases. CDR1 is LNHDA and CDR2 is SQIVND in the germline V gene (reference sequence). The CDR3 is made up of 16 amino acids. The CDR3 loop is CASSRPRGQGSTEAFF. The CDR3 DNA follows: TGTGCCAGTAGTCGCCCGAGGGGACAGGGGAGCACTGAAGCTTTCTTT.

This sequence joins TRBV29-1 and TRBJ2-3; TRBD2 aligns across 9 bases. Germline-derived CDR1 and CDR2 are SQVTM and ANQGSEA. The CDR3 runs to 14 residues. V lost 1 base, J lost 6 bases, and 5 bases stayed unmatched. The CDR3 DNA is TGCAGCGTTGAAGTCCTAGCGGGATACGATACGCAGTATTTT. Its protein is CSVEVLAGYDTQYF.

The chain joins TRBV7-9 to TRBJ2-7; the D is unclear. V lost 5 bases, J lost 3 bases, and 11 bases lay in between. This CDR3 is 13 amino acids long. Germline CDR1 SEHNR, CDR2 FQNEAQ (reference sequence). CDR3 DNA: TGTGCCAGCAGCCCAACGGGTCGCTACGAGCAGTACTTC. Its protein is CASSPTGRYEQYF.

This clone was picked up a small number of times. The chain combines TRBV21-1 with TRBJ1-5. TRBV21-1 is a recognized pseudogene. CDR3 length equals 14 residues. DNA of the CDR3: TGTGCCAGCAGCACCCCGGGGGTCGGATCGCCCCAGCATTTT. As protein: CASSTPGVGSPQHF.

The chain recombines TRBV10-3 with TRBJ2-7; 7 bases are a match to TRBD1. This CDR3 spans 15 amino acids. CDR1 and CDR2 from the germline V gene are ENHRY and SYGVKD. V shed 3 bases and J 2 bases; nucleotides not matched to a gene: 7. The CDR3 region is CAISEPGQFTYEQYF. In DNA form, the CDR3 reads TGTGCCATCAGTGAACCGGGACAGTTTACCTACGAGCAGTACTTC.

This chain joins TRBV5-8 and TRBJ1-1; unclear D gene. The germline V gene encodes CDR1 SGHTS and CDR2 YDEGEE. The CDR3 sequence is 13 residues long. The V and J ends lost 7 bases and 4 bases respectively, with 14 bases between them. The DNA of the CDR3 is TGTGCCAGCCGACAAGTCCCAGGCACTGAAGCTTTCTTT. Its translation is CASRQVPGTEAFF.

The chain employs TRBV5-5 and TRBJ1-3; TRBD1 aligns across 8 bases. This CDR3 is built from 16 residues. V lost 5 bases, J lost 3 bases, and 10 bases stayed unmatched. Germline V gives CDR1 SGHKS, CDR2 YYEKEE (reference sequence). In nucleotides, the CDR3 is TGTGCCAGCAGTGGACAGGGCGACTACTTTGGAAACACCATATATTTT. It codes for CASSGQGDYFGNTIYF.

Written as DNA, the CDR3 is TGTGCCAGCAGCCCGTGGGAGGACACTGAAGCTTTCTTT. This translates into CASSPWEDTEAFF. This rearrangement joins TRBV27 to TRBJ1-1; the D is unclear. This CDR3 spans 13 amino acids. Trimming took 6 bases from V and 3 from J, leaving 11 bases between them. Germline values: CDR1 MNHEY, CDR2 SMNVEV (reference sequence).